Described below is a single T cell receptor beta chain sequence and its context. Antigen: not known. This record belongs to a study of T cell repertoires in cytomegalovirus infection. TCRdb reanalysed the reads using MiXCR and keeps one entry per CDR3 protein. The repertoire holds about 310,000 distinct CDR3 sequences, with about 25% as singletons. Trimming at V came to 8 bases and at J to 14 bases, leaving 18 bases not matched to a gene. Germline assignment: CDR1 SGHTA and CDR2 FQGNSA. The CDR3 has 14 residues. The source of this sequence is a human donor in good health (CMV status not recorded). Some clones in this sample may be carry-over from other donors' samples. The sequencing here drew on cultured PBMCs, taken from culture after CMV antigen stimulation. The genes are TRBV7-2 and TRBJ2-1; 7 bases match TRBD1. This CDR3 is CASAPTAQGDTKFF. CDR3 nucleotide sequence: TGTGCCAGCGCGCCAACCGCCCAGGGGGACACCAAGTTCTTC.